This entry features one T cell receptor beta chain sequence. Its antigen is still unknown. One entry per CDR3 protein, called by TCRdb with MiXCR from the 5' RACE reads. The table has under 250,000 distinct CDR3 sequences, 9.5% seen once. The sample originates from a study of T-cell memory formation after mild COVID-19. Broader study findings: Second-wave clones with a day 37 peak had unconfirmed SARS-CoV-2 specificity. Among contracting clones, CD4+ were mainly CM/EM and CD8+ enriched in EMRA.

The sample consisted of PBMCs or a T cell subset sorted from them (not recorded which). The clonotype originates from a man between 18 and 29 years old who had mild COVID-19 (a few samples of this study predate the infection). Cell type and time point are not known.

In DNA, the CDR3 is TGTGCCAGCAGCCGAGACAGGGCCGGCACTGAAGCTTTCTTT. Translating it yields CASSRDRAGTEAFF. V and J are TRBV4-2 and TRBJ1-1; TRBD1 matches 7 bases. This CDR3 has 14 amino acids. V was pared by 4 bases and J by 4 bases, with 6 bases of the junction left unmatched. Germline V gives CDR1 LGHNA, CDR2 YNFKEQ.